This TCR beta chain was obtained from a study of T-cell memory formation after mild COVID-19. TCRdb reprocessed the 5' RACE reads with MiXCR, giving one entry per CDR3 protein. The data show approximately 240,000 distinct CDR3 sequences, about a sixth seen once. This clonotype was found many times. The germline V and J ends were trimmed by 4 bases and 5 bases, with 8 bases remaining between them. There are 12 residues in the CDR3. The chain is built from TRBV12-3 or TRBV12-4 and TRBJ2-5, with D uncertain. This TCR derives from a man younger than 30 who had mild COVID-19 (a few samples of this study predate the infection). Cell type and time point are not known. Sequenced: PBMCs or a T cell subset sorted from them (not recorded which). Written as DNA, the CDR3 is TGTGCCAGCAGTTCCCCTATGGAGACCCAGTACTTC. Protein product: CASSSPMETQYF.